This is a list of T cell receptor beta chains from one sample in a study of blood T cell repertoires in COVID-19. Sequencing used immunoSEQ multiplex PCR; TCRdb keeps in-frame clones, though not all of them. The table records some 120,000 clones, around 83% of them present only once. The sample taken for sequencing was peripheral blood. The receptor source for this set is a human donor in a cohort sampled during active COVID-19. CDR3s include the opening cysteine and the closing phenylalanine or tryptophan.

v_call	j_call	cdr3_aa
TRBV11-3	TRBJ1-5	CASRPENTGPQHF
TRBV13	TRBJ2-5	CASSHSTGFETQYF
TRBV5-1	TRBJ1-1	CASSLGQGAGRTEAFF
TRBV7-9	TRBJ2-7	CASSPEQVSYEQYF
TRBV1	TRBJ1-4	CTSSHPDRATTNEKLFF
TRBV7-9	TRBJ2-3	CATAPAGSSGQDTQYF
TRBV7-3	TRBJ1-1	CASSLTPDTEAFF
TRBV5-1	TRBJ2-4	CASSSGQGRIQYF
TRBV7-8	TRBJ2-2	CASSLAHSPLSGGELFF
TRBV4-3	TRBJ1-3	CASSQEPAGVGNTIYF
TRBV3-1/TRBV3-2	TRBJ2-5	CASSQVGLAEETQYF
TRBV5-5	TRBJ2-2	CASSSVSRGGELFF
TRBV2	TRBJ2-5	CASSDERIKETQYF
TRBV9	TRBJ1-2	CASSPRLNYGYTF
TRBV6-6	TRBJ2-5	CASSPGQGVETQYF
TRBV27	TRBJ1-3	CASSSTVGNTIYF
TRBV7-6	TRBJ2-2	CASSLYSSTGELFF
TRBV14	TRBJ2-3	CASSPQGAWADTQYF